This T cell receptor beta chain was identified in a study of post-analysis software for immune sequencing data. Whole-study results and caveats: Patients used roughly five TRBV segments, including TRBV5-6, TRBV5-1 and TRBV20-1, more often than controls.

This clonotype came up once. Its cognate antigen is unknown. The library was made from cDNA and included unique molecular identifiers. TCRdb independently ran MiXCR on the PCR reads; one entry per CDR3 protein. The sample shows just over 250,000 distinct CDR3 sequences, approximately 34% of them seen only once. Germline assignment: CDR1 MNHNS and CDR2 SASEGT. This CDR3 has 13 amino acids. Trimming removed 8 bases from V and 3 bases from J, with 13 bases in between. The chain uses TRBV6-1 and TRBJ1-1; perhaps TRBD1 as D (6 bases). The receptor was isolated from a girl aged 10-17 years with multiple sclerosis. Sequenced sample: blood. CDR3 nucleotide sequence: TGTGCCAGCCGAACAACAGGGTACACTGAAGCTTTCTTT. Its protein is CASRTTGYTEAFF.